Below, one TCR beta chain is given with its context. Its antigen target is currently unknown. Within one base of it there is no much larger clone, and no base qualities were kept. In light of the paper, this sample's time point label describes: baseline before oral tofacitinib. Lesional scalp punch biopsies and peripheral blood were collected from alopecia areata patients. PBMCs were isolated by density centrifugation and stained for CD3, CD4 and CD8, and CD4+ and CD8+ T cells were sorted on a FACSAria. Library generation was performed with the immunoSEQ multiplex PCR assay. RNA was extracted from all samples and reverse transcribed into cDNA, which served as template for TCR sequencing. SuperScript III was used to make first-strand cDNA, primed with a 2:1 mix of oligo-dT and random hexamers. A synthetic immune receptor repertoire was used to assess amplification bias, and residual bias was removed computationally. The original pipeline was this. Raw reads were preprocessed to remove errors, and CDR3 was defined according to IMGT conventions as the region from the conserved cysteine to phenylalanine. To get clonality, Shannon entropy was normalized by log2 of the number of productive unique TCRs and the result was subtracted from 1. CD4 or CD8 identity of scalp clones was inferred by cross-referencing scalp TCRbeta sequences with sorted blood CD4 and CD8 repertoires. The table was pulled from immuneACCESS by TCRdb, which kept in-frame rearrangements only. Such tables lose some clones; where checked, under half of the loss comes from unresolved V genes, and the rest has no known cause. V and J calls and clone size come straight from that table; D and trimming were deduced from the DNA. For this sample the table gives approximately 180,000 clones, of which approximately 70% were detected only once. The top ten clones comprise roughly an eighth of the sample.

V is clipped by 2 bases and J by 6 bases, and the sequence between their germline boundaries is 14 bases long. The germline V gene yields MGHRA for CDR1 and YSYEKL for CDR2. The CDR3 has 15 amino acids, counting the end cysteine and phenylalanine. The retained sequence is limited to the CDR3, 45 bases, with the frame set at the first base. This sample is part of a study of CD8+ T cells in alopecia areata (dated 2018 in TCRdb). About the investigation overall: The treated patients took part in an open-label pilot trial in which moderate-to-severe alopecia areata was treated with oral tofacitinib at 5 to 10 mg twice daily. Patients received tofacitinib for 6 to 18 months and were then followed off drug for 6 months to check for delayed response and recurrence. High-throughput TCRbeta sequencing was used to examine T cell clonal expansion in alopecia areata in both the C3H/HeJ mouse model and human patients. On the human side, TCRbeta sequencing was run on scalp tissue and on sorted CD4+ and CD8+ peripheral blood T cells from healthy controls and from alopecia areata patients with either patchy or totalis/universalis disease. Patients on tofacitinib were biopsied at baseline and after 4 and 24 weeks of treatment, and several of the patients also had a later scalp biopsy. Clonality in the scalp was compared among normal scalp (n=4), patchy alopecia areata scalp (n=8), and alopecia totalis/universalis scalp (n=8). RNA was obtained with the PAXgene miRNA kit for fixed scalp, the miRNeasy kit for PBMCs, and the RNeasy kit for mouse skin. Amplification of TCRbeta CDR3 regions was done by immunoSEQ multiplex PCR using 35 Vbeta forward primers and 13 Jbeta reverse primers. General conclusions and limits of the study: Compared with mice, TCR sequences shared between patients were less clear, possibly partly because of HLA diversity across the patient population. Compared with normal scalp, lesional scalp, particularly in alopecia totalis/universalis, had higher clonality and more expanded CD8+ clones, which suggests antigenic drive. Resident alphabeta T cells in normal human skin are also sequenced, complicating scalp TCR repertoire analysis, unlike mouse skin dominated by gammadelta T cells.

The TCR comes from a human donor with alopecia areata. This sample comprised CD8+ T cells sorted from blood, obtained at week 0. The rearrangement combines TRBV4-1 with TRBJ1-5, with the D gene not confidently named. The DNA sequence reads TGCGCCAGCAGCCAAATGACTTCTGGGTTTCAGCCCCAGCATTTT. This gives the protein CASSQMTSGFQPQHF.